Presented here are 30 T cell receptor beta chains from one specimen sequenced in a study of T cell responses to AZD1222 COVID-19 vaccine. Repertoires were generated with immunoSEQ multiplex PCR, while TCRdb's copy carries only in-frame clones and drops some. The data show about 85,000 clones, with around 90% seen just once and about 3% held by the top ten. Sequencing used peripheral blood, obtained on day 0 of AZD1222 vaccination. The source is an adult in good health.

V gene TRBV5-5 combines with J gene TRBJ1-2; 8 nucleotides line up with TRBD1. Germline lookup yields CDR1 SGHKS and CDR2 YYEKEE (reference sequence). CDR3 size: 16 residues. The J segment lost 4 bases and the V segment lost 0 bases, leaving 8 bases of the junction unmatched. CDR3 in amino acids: CASSLDPTGGAYGYTF. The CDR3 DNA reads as TGTGCCAGCAGCTTGGACCCTACAGGGGGGGCCTATGGCTACACCTTC.

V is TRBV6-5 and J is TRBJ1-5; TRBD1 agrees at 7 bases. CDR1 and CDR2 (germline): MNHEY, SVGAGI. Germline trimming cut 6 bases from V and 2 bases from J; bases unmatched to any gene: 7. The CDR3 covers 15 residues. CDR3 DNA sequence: TGTGCCAGCAGCCAAGACAGGGCAGGCAATCAGCCCCAGCATTTT. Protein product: CASSQDRAGNQPQHF.

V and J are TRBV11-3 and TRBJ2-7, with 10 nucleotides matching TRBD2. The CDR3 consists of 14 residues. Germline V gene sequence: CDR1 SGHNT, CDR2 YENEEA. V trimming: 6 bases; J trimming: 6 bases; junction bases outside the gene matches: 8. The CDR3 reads CASSQREGIGEQYF. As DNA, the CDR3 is TGTGCCAGCAGTCAGCGGGAGGGAATTGGCGAGCAGTACTTC.

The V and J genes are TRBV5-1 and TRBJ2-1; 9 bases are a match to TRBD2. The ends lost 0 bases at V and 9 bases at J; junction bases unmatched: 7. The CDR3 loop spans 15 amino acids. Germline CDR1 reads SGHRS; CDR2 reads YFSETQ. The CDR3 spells CASSLGASGNGEQFF. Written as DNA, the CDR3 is TGCGCCAGCAGCTTGGGTGCTAGCGGGAACGGTGAGCAGTTCTTC.

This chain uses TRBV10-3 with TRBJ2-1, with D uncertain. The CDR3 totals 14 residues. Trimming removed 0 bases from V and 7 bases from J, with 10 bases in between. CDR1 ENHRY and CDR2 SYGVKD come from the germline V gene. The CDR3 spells CAISESNLQNEQFF. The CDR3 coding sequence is TGTGCCATCAGTGAGTCGAACCTTCAGAATGAGCAGTTCTTC.

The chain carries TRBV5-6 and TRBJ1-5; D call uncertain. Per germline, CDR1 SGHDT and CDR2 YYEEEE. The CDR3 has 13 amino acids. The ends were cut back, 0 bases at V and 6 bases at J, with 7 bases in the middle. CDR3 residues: CASSLGLGQPQHF. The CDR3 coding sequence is TGTGCCAGCAGCTTGGGACTCGGTCAGCCCCAGCATTTT.

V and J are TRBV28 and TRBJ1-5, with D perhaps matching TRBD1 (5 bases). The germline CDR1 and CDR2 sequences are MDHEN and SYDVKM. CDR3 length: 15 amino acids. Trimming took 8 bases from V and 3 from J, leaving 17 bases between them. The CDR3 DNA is TGTGCCAGCCAACGGGGCCTCGCCCTCAATCAGCCCCAGCATTTT. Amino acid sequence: CASQRGLALNQPQHF.

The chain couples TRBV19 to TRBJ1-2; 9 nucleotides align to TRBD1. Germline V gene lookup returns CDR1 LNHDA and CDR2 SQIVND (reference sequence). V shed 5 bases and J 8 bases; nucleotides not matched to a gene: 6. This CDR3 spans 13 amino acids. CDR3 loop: CASSAQGAAGYTF. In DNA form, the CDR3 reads TGTGCCAGTAGTGCACAGGGGGCGGCCGGCTACACCTTC.

CDR3 nucleotides: TGTGCCAGCAGCAGGACAGGGGCTTATGGCTACACCTTC. It encodes CASSRTGAYGYTF. The J gene is TRBJ1-2, the V gene TRBV5-8; 9 positions agree with TRBD1. CDR1 and CDR2 from the germline V gene are SGHTS and YDEGEE. V gave up 4 bases and J gave up 5 bases; unmatched junction bases: 3. This CDR3 region has 13 residues.

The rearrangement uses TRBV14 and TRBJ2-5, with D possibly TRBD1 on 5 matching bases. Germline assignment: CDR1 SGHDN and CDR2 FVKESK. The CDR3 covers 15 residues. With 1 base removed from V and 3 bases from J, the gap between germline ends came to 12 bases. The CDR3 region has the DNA TGTGCCAGCAGCCAAGGGACATTACTTGAAGAGACCCAGTACTTC. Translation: CASSQGTLLEETQYF.

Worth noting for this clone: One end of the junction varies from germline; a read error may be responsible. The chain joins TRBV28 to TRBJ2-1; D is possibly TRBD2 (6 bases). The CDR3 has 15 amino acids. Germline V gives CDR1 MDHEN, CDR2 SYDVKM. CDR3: CASTPPGTGVTKGVF. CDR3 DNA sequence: TGTGCCAGCACCCCACCGGGAACGGGAGTAACGAAAGGGGTCTTC.

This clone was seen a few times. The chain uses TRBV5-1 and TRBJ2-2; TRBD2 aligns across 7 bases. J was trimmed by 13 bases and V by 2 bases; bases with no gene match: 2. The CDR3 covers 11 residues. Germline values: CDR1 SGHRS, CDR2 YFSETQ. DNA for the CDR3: TGCGCCAGCAGCTTAACGGGAGGGCTGTTTTTT. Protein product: CASSLTGGLFF.

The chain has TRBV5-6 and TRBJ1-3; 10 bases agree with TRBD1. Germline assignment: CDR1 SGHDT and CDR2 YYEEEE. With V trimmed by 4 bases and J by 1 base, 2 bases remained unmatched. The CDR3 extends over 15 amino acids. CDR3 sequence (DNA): TGTGCCAGCAGCACGGGACAGGGGTCTGGAAACACCATATATTTT. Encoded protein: CASSTGQGSGNTIYF.

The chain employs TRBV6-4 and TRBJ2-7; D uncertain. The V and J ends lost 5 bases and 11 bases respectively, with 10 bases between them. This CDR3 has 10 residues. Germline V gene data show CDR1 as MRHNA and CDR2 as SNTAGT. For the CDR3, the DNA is TGTGCCAGCAGTATTACACCGGAGTACTTC. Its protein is CASSITPEYF.

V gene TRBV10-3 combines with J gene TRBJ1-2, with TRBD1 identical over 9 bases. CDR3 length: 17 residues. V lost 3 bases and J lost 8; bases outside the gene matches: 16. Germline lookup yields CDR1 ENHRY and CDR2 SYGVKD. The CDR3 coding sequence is TGTGCCATCAGTGACGGGGGACAGGGCGCTCCTCCATTCGGCTACACCTTC. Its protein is CAISDGGQGAPPFGYTF.

The CDR3 sequence is CASNTGVSNEKLFF. The CDR3 DNA is TGTGCCAGCAACACCGGGGTGTCTAATGAAAAACTGTTTTTT. The chain links TRBV5-6 to TRBJ1-4; D not resolved. The germline CDR1 and CDR2 sequences are SGHDT and YYEEEE. V lost 6 bases, J lost 3 bases, and 12 bases lay in between. The CDR3 consists of 14 residues.

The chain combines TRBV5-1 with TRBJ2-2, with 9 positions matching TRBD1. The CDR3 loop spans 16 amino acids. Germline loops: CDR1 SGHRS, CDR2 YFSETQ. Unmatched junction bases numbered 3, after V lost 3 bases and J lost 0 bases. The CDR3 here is CASSSRTGANTGELFF. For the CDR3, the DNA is TGCGCCAGCAGCTCACGGACAGGGGCGAACACCGGGGAGCTGTTTTTT. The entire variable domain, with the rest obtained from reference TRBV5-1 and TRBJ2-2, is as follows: KAGVTQTPRYLIKTRGQQVTLSCSPISGHRSVSWYQQTPGQGLQFLFEYFSETQRNKGNFPGRFSGRQFSNSRSEMNVSTLELGDSALYLCASSSRTGANTGELFFGEGSRLTVL.

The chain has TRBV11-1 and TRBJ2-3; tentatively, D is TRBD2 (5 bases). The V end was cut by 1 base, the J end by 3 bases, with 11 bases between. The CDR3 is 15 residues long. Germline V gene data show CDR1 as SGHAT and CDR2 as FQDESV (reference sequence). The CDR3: CASSLVWERTDTQYF. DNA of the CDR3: TGTGCCAGCAGCTTAGTGTGGGAGAGGACAGATACGCAGTATTTT.

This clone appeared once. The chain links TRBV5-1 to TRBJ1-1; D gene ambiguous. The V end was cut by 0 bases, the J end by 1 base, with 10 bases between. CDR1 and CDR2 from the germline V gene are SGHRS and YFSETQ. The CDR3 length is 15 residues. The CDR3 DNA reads TGCGCCAGCAGCTTGGATTCGGGGTGGAACACTGAAGCTTTCTTT. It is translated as CASSLDSGWNTEAFF.

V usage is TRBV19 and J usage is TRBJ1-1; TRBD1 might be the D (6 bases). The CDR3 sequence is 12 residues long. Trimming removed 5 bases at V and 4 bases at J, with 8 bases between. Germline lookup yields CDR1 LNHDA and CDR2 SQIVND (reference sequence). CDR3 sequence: CASSVGGTEAFF. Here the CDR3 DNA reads TGTGCCAGTAGTGTAGGGGGCACTGAAGCTTTCTTT.

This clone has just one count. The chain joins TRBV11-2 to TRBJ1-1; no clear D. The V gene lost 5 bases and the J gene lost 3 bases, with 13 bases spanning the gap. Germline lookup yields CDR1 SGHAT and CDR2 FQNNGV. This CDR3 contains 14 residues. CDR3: CASSPLKKDTEAFF. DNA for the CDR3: TGTGCCAGCAGCCCCCTAAAGAAGGACACTGAAGCTTTCTTT.

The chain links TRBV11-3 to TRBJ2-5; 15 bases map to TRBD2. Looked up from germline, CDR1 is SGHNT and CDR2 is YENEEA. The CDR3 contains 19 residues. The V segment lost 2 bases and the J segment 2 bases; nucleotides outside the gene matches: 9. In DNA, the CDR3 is TGTGCCAGCAGCTTAACGCGGACTAGCGGGAGGGCCAGACAAGAGACCCAGTACTTC. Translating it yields CASSLTRTSGRARQETQYF.

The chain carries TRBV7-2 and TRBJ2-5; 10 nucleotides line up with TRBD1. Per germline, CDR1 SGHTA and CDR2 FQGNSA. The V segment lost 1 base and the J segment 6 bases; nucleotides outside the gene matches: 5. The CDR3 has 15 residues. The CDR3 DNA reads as TGTGCCAGCAGCTTAGTTCGGACAGGGGGGAAGACCCAGTACTTC. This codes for CASSLVRTGGKTQYF. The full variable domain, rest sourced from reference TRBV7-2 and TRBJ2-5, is GAGVSQSPSNKVTEKGKDVELRCDPISGHTALYWYRQSLGQGLEFLIYFQGNSAPDKSGLPSDRFSAERTGGSVSTLTIQRTQQEDSAVYLCASSLVRTGGKTQYFGPGTRLLVL.

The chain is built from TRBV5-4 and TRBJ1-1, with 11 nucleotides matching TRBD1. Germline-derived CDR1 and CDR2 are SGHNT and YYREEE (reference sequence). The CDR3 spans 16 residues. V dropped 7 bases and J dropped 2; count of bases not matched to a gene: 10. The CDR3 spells CASLRTGGAPNTEAFF. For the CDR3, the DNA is TGTGCCAGCCTCCGGACAGGGGGCGCGCCCAACACTGAAGCTTTCTTT.

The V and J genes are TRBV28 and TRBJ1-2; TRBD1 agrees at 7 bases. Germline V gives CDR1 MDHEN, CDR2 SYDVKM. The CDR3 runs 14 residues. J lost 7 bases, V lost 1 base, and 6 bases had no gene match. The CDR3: CASSLFPGGGGYTF. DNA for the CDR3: TGTGCCAGCAGTTTATTCCCAGGGGGAGGTGGCTACACCTTC.

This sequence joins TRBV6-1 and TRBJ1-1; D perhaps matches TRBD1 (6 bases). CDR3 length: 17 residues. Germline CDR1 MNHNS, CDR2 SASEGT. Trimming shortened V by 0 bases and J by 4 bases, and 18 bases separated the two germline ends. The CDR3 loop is CASSEALRTGRGTEAFF. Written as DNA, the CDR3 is TGTGCCAGCAGTGAAGCGCTAAGAACAGGGAGGGGCACTGAAGCTTTCTTT.

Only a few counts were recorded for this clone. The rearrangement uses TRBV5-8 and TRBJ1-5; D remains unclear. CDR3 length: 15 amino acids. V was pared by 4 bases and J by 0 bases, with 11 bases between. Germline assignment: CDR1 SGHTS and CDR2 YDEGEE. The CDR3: CASSNRRTSNQPQHF. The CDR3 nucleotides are TGTGCCAGCAGCAACAGAAGAACTAGCAATCAGCCCCAGCATTTT. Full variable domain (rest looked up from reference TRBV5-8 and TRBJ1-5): EAGVTQSPTHLIKTRGQQATLRCSPISGHTSVYWYQQALGLGLQFLLWYDEGEERNRGNFPPRFSGRQFPNYSSELNVNALELEDSALYLCASSNRRTSNQPQHFGDGTRLSIL.

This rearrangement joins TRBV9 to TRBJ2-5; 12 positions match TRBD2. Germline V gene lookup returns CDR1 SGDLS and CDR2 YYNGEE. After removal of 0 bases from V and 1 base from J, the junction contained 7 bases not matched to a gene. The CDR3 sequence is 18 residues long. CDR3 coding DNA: TGTGCCAGCAGCGTAGTAGGACTAGCGGGGCCTTCCCAAGAGACCCAGTACTTC. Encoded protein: CASSVVGLAGPSQETQYF.

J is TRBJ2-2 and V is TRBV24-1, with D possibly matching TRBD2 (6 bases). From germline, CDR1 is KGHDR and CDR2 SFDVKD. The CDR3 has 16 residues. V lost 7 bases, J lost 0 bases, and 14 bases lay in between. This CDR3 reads CATRAGGTTNTGELFF. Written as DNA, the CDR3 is TGTGCCACCAGGGCCGGCGGGACCACGAACACCGGGGAGCTGTTTTTT.

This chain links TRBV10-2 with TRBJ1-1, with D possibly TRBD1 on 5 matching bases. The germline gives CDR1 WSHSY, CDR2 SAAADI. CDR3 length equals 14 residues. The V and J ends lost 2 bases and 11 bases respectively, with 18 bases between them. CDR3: CASSEPRQSRWAFF. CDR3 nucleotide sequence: TGCGCCAGCAGTGAGCCAAGACAGAGCCGATGGGCTTTCTTT.